One and the same sample provided the 30 T cell receptor beta chains below, sequenced in a study of blood T cells in healthy people across ages. Together with a sample-barcoded 5' primer, a J-beta primer mix was included in a second PCR lasting roughly 6 to 12 cycles. TCRdb called the 5' RACE reads again in MiXCR, with one record for every CDR3 protein. The sample yields around 1,500,000 distinct CDR3 sequences, 28% seen once. Sequenced: blood. These receptors all stem from a woman aged 30 to 39 in good health.

The chain links TRBV28 to TRBJ1-2; D is undetermined. The CDR3 runs to 13 residues. Germline values: CDR1 MDHEN, CDR2 SYDVKM. Trimming stripped 3 bases from V and 6 bases from J, with 11 bases between. CDR3 residues: CASSFSNQDGYTF. The CDR3 DNA reads as TGTGCCAGCAGTTTTAGCAATCAGGATGGCTACACCTTC.

This sequence joins TRBV2 and TRBJ2-2, with 8 bases aligning to TRBD1. CDR3 length equals 17 residues. Trimming cost V 8 bases and J 2 bases; bases outside gene matches: 13. The germline gives CDR1 SNHLY, CDR2 FYNNEI. The CDR3 DNA sequence: TGTGCCAGCCATACCGAAATCGGACAGGGTAACACCGGGGAGCTGTTTTTT. This codes for CASHTEIGQGNTGELFF.

This rearrangement joins TRBV7-9 to TRBJ2-1; maybe TRBD1 (6 bases). V was trimmed by 5 bases and J by 2 bases, leaving 13 bases between them. Germline V gives CDR1 SEHNR, CDR2 FQNEAQ (reference sequence). The CDR3 length is 15 residues. CDR3 loop: CASSPGEGAYNEQFF. DNA for the CDR3: TGTGCCAGCAGCCCAGGGGAAGGGGCCTACAATGAGCAGTTCTTC.

This clonotype was seen at least ten times. This sequence joins TRBV4-3 and TRBJ2-7, with D perhaps matching TRBD2 (5 bases). The CDR3 consists of 13 residues. Trimming removed 4 bases from V and 5 bases from J, with 12 bases in between. Germline V CDR1 and CDR2: LGHNA, YSLEER. CDR3 sequence: CASSLSVGDEQYF. In DNA form, the CDR3 reads TGCGCCAGCAGCCTATCTGTCGGGGACGAGCAGTACTTC.

This clonotype was recorded many times. The genes are TRBV12-3 or TRBV12-4 and TRBJ2-5; tentatively, D is TRBD2 (5 bases). The CDR3 runs 11 residues. Trimming removed 2 bases at V and 8 bases at J, with 6 bases between. CDR3 protein: CASSLRTTQYF. The CDR3 DNA reads as TGTGCCAGCAGTTTAAGGACTACCCAGTACTTC.

In this sample, this clonotype turned up a few times. This sequence joins TRBV29-1 and TRBJ1-4; no reliable D call. Germline CDR1 and CDR2: SQVTM and ANQGSEA. V lost 7 bases to trimming and J lost 6 bases, with 9 bases between them. The CDR3 spans 11 residues. DNA of the CDR3: TGCAGCGCCGCTAGGGATGAAAAACTGTTTTTT. This codes for CSAARDEKLFF. Full variable domain (remainder filled in from reference TRBV29-1 and TRBJ1-4): SAVISQKPSRDICQRGTSLTIQCQVDSQVTMMFWYRQQPGQSLTLIATANQGSEATYESGFVIDKFPISRPNLTFSTLTVSNMSPEDSSIYLCSAARDEKLFFGSGTQLSVL.

Ten or more counts support this clonotype. The rearrangement uses TRBV9 and TRBJ2-7; D may match TRBD1 or TRBD2 (5 bases each). The CDR3 covers 14 residues. The germline gives CDR1 SGDLS, CDR2 YYNGEE. V was trimmed by 2 bases and J by 2 bases, leaving 11 bases between them. CDR3 bases: TGTGCCAGCAGCGTTCGGGACCCCGCCTACGAGCAGTACTTC. Translated, it gives CASSVRDPAYEQYF.

The chain links TRBV30 to TRBJ2-1; the D is unclear. The V end was cut by 2 bases, the J end by 8 bases, with 16 bases between. The germline CDR1 and CDR2 sequences are GTSNPN and SVGIG (reference sequence). The CDR3 length is 14 residues. The CDR3 protein is CAWSRLAANDEQFF. The CDR3 nucleotides read TGTGCCTGGAGTCGATTAGCCGCTAACGATGAGCAGTTCTTC.

This clonotype has more than one count but fewer than ten. The chain links TRBV20-1 to TRBJ2-1, with D possibly TRBD2 on 5 matching bases. Per germline, CDR1 DFQATT and CDR2 SNEGSKA (reference sequence). CDR3 length: 14 amino acids. The DNA for the CDR3 is TGCAGCGGTTCCCATCGGGGAGATTACAATGAGCAGTTCTTC. It encodes CSGSHRGDYNEQFF.

The V and J genes are TRBV7-2 and TRBJ2-7; D not resolved. There are 13 residues in the CDR3. Germline CDR1 is SGHTA and CDR2 is FQGNSA. The ends were cut back, 2 bases at V and 5 bases at J, with 10 bases in the middle. CDR3 protein: CASSLIARDEQYF. As DNA, the CDR3 is TGTGCCAGCAGCTTAATTGCTCGGGACGAGCAGTACTTC.

The sample holds many counts of this clonotype. The chain recombines TRBV27 with TRBJ2-5; 9 nucleotides match TRBD2. The CDR3 extends over 14 amino acids. Germline CDR1 reads MNHEY; CDR2 reads SMNVEV (reference sequence). CDR3 region: CASARLAGQETQYF. CDR3 nucleotide sequence: TGTGCTTCGGCCAGGCTAGCGGGGCAAGAGACCCAGTACTTC.

The chain uses TRBV6-1 and TRBJ1-5; 8 bases fit TRBD1. J lost 6 bases, V lost 7 bases, and 8 bases had no gene match. Germline loops: CDR1 MNHNS, CDR2 SASEGT. There are 14 residues in the CDR3. The CDR3 loop is CASKLQGGSQPQHF. Written as DNA, the CDR3 is TGTGCCAGCAAACTACAGGGGGGAAGTCAGCCCCAGCATTTT.

This chain uses TRBV7-2 with TRBJ2-1, with D perhaps TRBD2 (6 bases). The V gene lost 1 base and the J gene lost 0 bases, with 19 bases spanning the gap. Germline V gene lookup returns CDR1 SGHTA and CDR2 FQGNSA. This CDR3 is 19 amino acids long. The CDR3 DNA follows: TGTGCCAGCAGCTTAGACGTGGGGGGAACGATCCCCTCCTACAATGAGCAGTTCTTC. Protein product: CASSLDVGGTIPSYNEQFF.

This clonotype has more than one count but fewer than ten. This chain joins TRBV3-1 and TRBJ2-1, with 8 bases aligning to TRBD2. This CDR3 comprises 16 residues. Germline-derived CDR1 and CDR2 are LGHDT and YNNKEL (reference sequence). V was pared by 4 bases and J by 7 bases, with 12 bases of the junction left unmatched. CDR3 protein: CASSREPGGGGNEQFF. In DNA form, the CDR3 reads TGTGCCAGCAGCCGGGAACCGGGAGGGGGAGGTAATGAGCAGTTCTTC.

As to this clonotype: A much larger clone sits a single nucleotide away, making a read error possible. This chain connects TRBV20-1 to TRBJ2-7; perhaps D is TRBD1 or TRBD2 (6 bases each). Germline V gene data show CDR1 as DFQATT and CDR2 as SNEGSKA (reference sequence). V gave up 4 bases and J gave up 5 bases, with 15 bases separating them. There are 13 residues in the CDR3. For the CDR3, the DNA is TGCAGTGCTAAAACAGGGAGGCCTCACGAGCAGTACTTC. It codes for CSAKTGRPHEQYF.

This clonotype was recorded many times. The rearrangement uses TRBV27 and TRBJ2-5; D gene unclear. This CDR3 region has 11 residues. Germline V gene data show CDR1 as MNHEY and CDR2 as SMNVEV (reference sequence). Deletions cut 6 bases from V and 2 bases from J, with 4 bases between. The CDR3 region has the DNA TGTGCCAGCAGAGTTCAAGAGACCCAGTACTTC. Translating it yields CASRVQETQYF.

The gene calls are TRBV7-9 and TRBJ2-3; 7 bases line up with TRBD2. Germline CDR1 and CDR2: SEHNR and FQNEAQ (reference sequence). CDR3 length: 15 residues. After removal of 5 bases from V and 2 bases from J, the junction contained 7 bases not matched to a gene. The CDR3 reads CASSVGGIHTDTQYF. The CDR3 DNA is TGTGCCAGCAGCGTCGGGGGGATCCACACAGATACGCAGTATTTT. Using reference TRBV7-9 and TRBJ2-3 for the parts outside the CDR3, the full variable domain is DTGVSQNPRHKITKRGQNVTFRCDPISEHNRLYWYRQTLGQGPEFLTYFQNEAQLEKSRLLSDRFSAERPKGSFSTLEIQRTEQGDSAMYLCASSVGGIHTDTQYFGPGTRLTVL.

The chain uses TRBV7-9 and TRBJ2-1; no clear D. Germline CDR1 and CDR2: SEHNR and FQNEAQ (reference sequence). Trimming took off 1 base at V and 0 bases at J, with 7 bases between the two ends. CDR3 size: 15 residues. CDR3 sequence: CASSLVKSSYNEQFF. CDR3 sequence (DNA): TGTGCCAGCAGCTTAGTCAAGAGCTCCTACAATGAGCAGTTCTTC. Supplemented by reference TRBV7-9 and TRBJ2-1, the full variable domain reads DTGVSQNPRHKITKRGQNVTFRCDPISEHNRLYWYRQTLGQGPEFLTYFQNEAQLEKSRLLSDRFSAERPKGSFSTLEIQRTEQGDSAMYLCASSLVKSSYNEQFFGPGTRLTVL.

The chain links TRBV10-3 to TRBJ2-5, with TRBD1 as a possible D gene (5 bases). CDR3 length: 13 amino acids. The germline V and J ends were trimmed by 3 bases and 5 bases, with 10 bases remaining between them. Germline CDR1 and CDR2: ENHRY and SYGVKD. The CDR3 bases are TGTGCCATCAGTGACAGGGTTGGGGAGACCCAGTACTTC. As protein: CAISDRVGETQYF.

This clonotype has just a few counts. The J gene is TRBJ2-7, the V gene TRBV6-5; either TRBD1 or TRBD2 may fit D (5 bases each). Germline CDR1 and CDR2: MNHEY and SVGAGI. The germline V and J ends were trimmed by 5 bases and 3 bases, with 17 bases remaining between them. The CDR3 runs 15 residues. In nucleotides, the CDR3 is TGTGCCAGCAGTCCCCCTGGGGGAGTACACTACGAGCAGTACTTC. It codes for CASSPPGGVHYEQYF.

This clonotype appeared a few times. V usage is TRBV12-3 or TRBV12-4 and J usage is TRBJ2-5; TRBD2 agrees at 12 bases. The CDR3 covers 15 residues. With V trimmed by 4 bases and J by 4 bases, 4 bases remained unmatched. The CDR3 sequence: CASSYGTSGRETQYF. The CDR3, as DNA: TGTGCCAGCAGTTATGGGACTAGCGGGCGAGAGACCCAGTACTTC.

This clonotype has a count of ten or more. The rearrangement uses TRBV5-5 and TRBJ2-3; D gene unclear. V lost 0 bases to trimming and J lost 2 bases, with 10 bases between them. This CDR3 has 15 residues. Germline V gene lookup returns CDR1 SGHKS and CDR2 YYEKEE (reference sequence). The CDR3 DNA follows: TGTGCCAGCAGCTTGGGTCAAATTGACACAGATACGCAGTATTTT. This gives the protein CASSLGQIDTDTQYF.

The rearrangement uses TRBV6-2 or TRBV6-3 and TRBJ2-7; 8 bases fit TRBD2. With V trimmed by 2 bases and J by 7 bases, 13 bases remained unmatched. The CDR3 is 16 residues long. Germline assignment: CDR1 MNHEY and CDR2 SVGEGT. CDR3 nucleotides: TGTGCCAGCAGTTACGGGATAGCGGGGCACCACAATGAGCAGTACTTC. As protein: CASSYGIAGHHNEQYF.

The chain couples TRBV20-1 to TRBJ2-3, with 8 bases identical to TRBD2. The germline CDR1 and CDR2 sequences are DFQATT and SNEGSKA (reference sequence). J was trimmed by 0 bases and V by 0 bases; bases with no gene match: 5. The CDR3 extends over 16 amino acids. CDR3 sequence reads: CSARDAGGQSTDTQYF. DNA for the CDR3: TGCAGTGCTAGAGACGCGGGAGGACAGAGCACAGATACGCAGTATTTT.

This clonotype was picked up many times. The chain has TRBV4-3 and TRBJ2-1, with a tentative D call TRBD2 (7 bases). Germline CDR1 LGHNA, CDR2 YSLEER. V was pared by 1 base and J by 7 bases, with 17 bases between. CDR3 length: 16 amino acids. The CDR3 nucleotides are TGCGCCAGCAGCCAAGGGGGCCCAGGGGAGGGGAATGAGCAGTTCTTC. Translated: CASSQGGPGEGNEQFF.

The chain uses TRBV12-3 or TRBV12-4 and TRBJ2-1; TRBD2 aligns across 11 bases. The CDR3 consists of 15 residues. V shed 5 bases and J 7 bases; nucleotides not matched to a gene: 7. CDR3 in DNA: TGTGCCAGCAGTGTTAGCGGGGGGGCCTTTAATGAGCAGTTCTTC. The encoded protein is CASSVSGGAFNEQFF.

This clonotype was seen repeatedly, ten times or more. A read error may produce the germline difference seen at one junction end. The V and J genes are TRBV12-3 or TRBV12-4 and TRBJ1-2; 10 bases line up with TRBD1. This CDR3 is 13 amino acids long. CDR3 coding DNA: TGCGCCAGCAGTCGGGACAGGGGCTATGGCTACACCTTC. Protein product: CASSRDRGYGYTF.

Comments on this clonotype: A much larger clone lies a single base off, so this may be a read error. The rearrangement joins TRBV11-2 to TRBJ2-7, with 8 positions matching TRBD1. CDR3 length: 18 residues. The germline CDR1 and CDR2 sequences are SGHAT and FQNNGV. The junction had 19 bases not matched to a gene; V was cut back by 2 bases and J by 7 bases. The CDR3 DNA follows: TGTGCCAGCAGCTTAAACCGTGGCCGGGACAGGTCCTACAATGAGCAGTACTTC. It encodes CASSLNRGRDRSYNEQYF.

This chain connects TRBV7-8 to TRBJ2-5; 8 nucleotides line up with TRBD1. Germline V CDR1 and CDR2: SGHVS, FQNEAQ. CDR3 size: 16 residues. Losses at the gene ends were 7 bases for V and 5 bases for J; bases not matched to a gene: 15. Written as DNA, the CDR3 is TGTGCCAGCAACTCTAGGACAGGGCAGCTTCGGGAGACCCAGTACTTC. Translated, it gives CASNSRTGQLRETQYF.

This clonotype was observed at least ten times. V and J are TRBV3-1 and TRBJ2-1; tentatively, D is TRBD2 (6 bases). The V end was cut by 4 bases, the J end by 0 bases, with 13 bases between. Per the germline V gene, CDR1 is LGHDT and CDR2 is YNNKEL (reference sequence). The CDR3 runs to 16 residues. In nucleotides, the CDR3 is TGTGCCAGCAGCCGGGACTTCCAAAGCTCCTACAATGAGCAGTTCTTC. This translates into CASSRDFQSSYNEQFF.